This entry concerns a single TCR beta chain. The normal lung sample lay at least 3 cm, and maximally far, from the tumour. Sequencing used immunoSEQ multiplex PCR; TCRdb keeps in-frame clones, though not all of them. The sample has about 3,300 clones, about 70% seen once; the top ten hold approximately 4.3%. Germline loops: CDR1 KGHSH, CDR2 LQKENI. The V gene lost 5 bases and the J gene lost 4 bases, with 20 bases spanning the gap. The CDR3 contains 16 residues. The sample belongs to a study of immune cell composition in non-small cell lung cancer. The source material was non-adjacent lung tissue. The receptor was isolated from a human donor with non-small cell lung cancer. The gene calls are TRBV18 and TRBJ1-2; TRBD1 is a possible D gene (5 bases). Written as DNA, the CDR3 is TGTGCCAGCTCAAATAACGAGGACATTTGGACCTATGGCTACACCTTC. Translation gives CASSNNEDIWTYGYTF.